The 2 T cell receptor beta chains in this list originate from one sample, sequenced in a study of neoadjuvant anti-PD-1 for oral cavity cancer. The data were produced by immunoSEQ multiplex PCR, yet TCRdb's version contains in-frame clones alone and is incomplete. The profile shows 15,000 to 20,000 clones, about 70% of them singletons. The specimen was PBMCs, collected before nivolumab (anti-PD-1) treatment. The receptors derive from a person aged 35 to 85 with oral cavity squamous cell carcinoma.

The V call is TRBV2, the J call TRBJ2-7; TRBD1 is a possible D gene (6 bases). The germline gives CDR1 SNHLY, CDR2 FYNNEI. The CDR3 totals 14 residues. Between the trimmed V and J ends, which lost 6 bases and 2 bases, there was a span of 14 bases. This chain's CDR3 is CASSSSQGTYEQYF. The CDR3, as DNA: TGTGCCAGCAGCTCTTCACAGGGAACCTACGAGCAGTACTTC.

This clone has a single count. The rearrangement joins TRBV25-1 to TRBJ2-7; TRBD2 matches at 11 bases. The junction had 10 bases not matched to a gene; V was cut back by 6 bases and J by 3 bases. The CDR3 runs 16 residues. The germline V gene has CDR1 MGHDK and CDR2 SYGVNS. The CDR3 is CASSALAGGPSYEQYF. CDR3 sequence (DNA): TGTGCCAGCAGCGCGTTAGCGGGAGGGCCGAGCTACGAGCAGTACTTC.